The 29 T cell receptor beta chains listed next were all sequenced from one sample in a study of cytomegalovirus exposure and HLA in healthy donors. Vbeta (60) and Jbeta (13) primers were used in the PCR. This table comes from immunoSEQ multiplex PCR, and its TCRdb copy is limited to in-frame clones, with some not included. The sample lists roughly 100,000 clones; around 83% were seen once. Sample: PBMCs. These receptors came from a female donor in good health and CMV-seropositive.

The V gene is TRBV19, the J gene TRBJ1-2, with a possible D match to TRBD1 (5 bases). Trimming removed 1 base at V and 7 bases at J, with 13 bases between. The CDR3 spans 14 residues. Looked up from germline, CDR1 is LNHDA and CDR2 is SQIVND (reference sequence). The CDR3 region is CASSIVEGRGGYTF. DNA of the CDR3: TGTGCCAGTAGTATAGTTGAAGGGAGGGGTGGCTACACCTTC.

The rearrangement uses TRBV28 and TRBJ2-1, with a tentative D call TRBD2 (6 bases). Trimming took 6 bases from V and 1 from J, leaving 13 bases between them. The CDR3 length is 15 residues. In germline, CDR1 is MDHEN, CDR2 SYDVKM. The CDR3 DNA follows: TGTGCCAGCAGCCCAGAGGGGAGGTCCTACAATGAGCAGTTCTTC. It is translated as CASSPEGRSYNEQFF.

This clone was found a few times. The chain's CDR3 is CASSFDRGGSYEQYF. The CDR3 DNA follows: TGTGCCAGCAGCTTCGACAGGGGAGGGAGCTACGAGCAGTACTTC. V gene TRBV5-5 combines with J gene TRBJ2-7; tentatively, D is TRBD1 (8 bases). The CDR3 runs to 15 residues. The V gene lost 2 bases and the J gene lost 3 bases, with 15 bases spanning the gap. Germline V gene sequence: CDR1 SGHKS, CDR2 YYEKEE (reference sequence).

V and J are TRBV5-1 and TRBJ2-5; D perhaps matches TRBD1 (6 bases). CDR3 length equals 15 residues. The germline V gene encodes CDR1 SGHRS and CDR2 YFSETQ. V lost 4 bases and J lost 5, with 18 bases in between. DNA of the CDR3: TGCGCCAGCAGCGCGCCAACAGGGTCTCGGGAGACCCAGTACTTC. Its protein is CASSAPTGSRETQYF.

The CDR3 coding sequence is TGTGCCATCAGTGAGGCTAGCGGGAGGGCCGATGAGCAGTTCTTC. Residues: CAISEASGRADEQFF. V usage is TRBV10-3 and J usage is TRBJ2-1, with 12 bases that match TRBD2. There are 15 residues in the CDR3. With V trimmed by 2 bases and J by 8 bases, 4 bases remained unmatched. Germline V gene data show CDR1 as ENHRY and CDR2 as SYGVKD.

The chain links TRBV6-5 to TRBJ1-1; the match to TRBD1 covers 8 bases. Trimming at V came to 6 bases and at J to 4 bases, leaving 10 bases not matched to a gene. Germline CDR1 reads MNHEY; CDR2 reads SVGAGI. CDR3 length: 15 amino acids. CDR3 DNA sequence: TGTGCCAGCAGACCCACGGCGGACAGGGTCACTGAAGCTTTCTTT. This gives the protein CASRPTADRVTEAFF.

The genes are TRBV5-1 and TRBJ1-2; 9 bases match TRBD1. V lost 5 bases to trimming and J lost 1 base; unmatched junction nucleotides: 6. The CDR3 totals 15 residues. The germline V gene has CDR1 SGHRS and CDR2 YFSETQ. The CDR3 sequence: CASSSTGGYNYGYTF. The CDR3 coding sequence is TGCGCCAGCAGTTCCACAGGGGGCTATAACTATGGCTACACCTTC.

This sequence joins TRBV20-1 and TRBJ1-5; D uncertain. V lost 2 bases and J 11 bases, leaving 10 bases between the germline ends. CDR1 is DFQATT and CDR2 is SNEGSKA in the germline V gene (reference sequence). The CDR3 is made up of 11 amino acids. The CDR3 sequence: CSARSGEAQHF. Written as DNA, the CDR3 is TGCAGTGCTAGATCTGGGGAGGCCCAGCATTTT.

The V and J genes are TRBV18 and TRBJ1-1; D is uncertain. V lost 4 bases and J lost 1, with 10 bases in between. This CDR3 has 14 amino acids. CDR1 is KGHSH and CDR2 is LQKENI in the germline V gene. This CDR3 is CASSRLGTNTEAFF. DNA for the CDR3: TGTGCCAGCTCACGCTTGGGCACGAACACTGAAGCTTTCTTT.

The chain joins TRBV5-6 to TRBJ2-4, with 9 bases fitting TRBD2. From germline, CDR1 is SGHDT and CDR2 YYEEEE. This CDR3 comprises 16 residues. V was clipped by 1 base and J by 1 base; unmatched bases: 3. The CDR3 sequence: CASSLSLAGAKNIQYF. For the CDR3, the DNA is TGTGCCAGCAGCTTGTCCCTAGCGGGGGCCAAAAACATTCAGTACTTC.

The chain joins TRBV27 to TRBJ2-7; 7 bases match TRBD2. V shed 7 bases and J 4 bases; nucleotides not matched to a gene: 16. This CDR3 comprises 16 residues. Germline CDR1 and CDR2: MNHEY and SMNVEV (reference sequence). CDR3 nucleotide sequence: TGTGCCAGCAAAGTGGGTAGGATCCAGCGGGGATACGAGCAGTACTTC. This gives the protein CASKVGRIQRGYEQYF.

The chain employs TRBV18 and TRBJ1-1; 7 nucleotides line up with TRBD1. V shed 1 base and J 5 bases; nucleotides not matched to a gene: 7. Looked up from germline, CDR1 is KGHSH and CDR2 is LQKENI. This CDR3 has 15 amino acids. The CDR3 DNA is TGTGCCAGCTCACCACTTAGGGGGCTGGGAACTGAAGCTTTCTTT. Amino acid sequence: CASSPLRGLGTEAFF.

The chain is built from TRBV7-9 and TRBJ2-3, with 7 bases aligning to TRBD2. With V trimmed by 4 bases and J by 8 bases, 6 bases remained unmatched. This CDR3 is built from 13 residues. Germline lookup yields CDR1 SEHNR and CDR2 FQNEAQ (reference sequence). The CDR3 DNA is TGTGCCAGCAGCTCCGAATTAGCGGGTACGCAGTATTTT. Translation: CASSSELAGTQYF.

The CDR3, as DNA: TGTGCCAGCAGCTTAGTAACTCGGGAGAGGGGACCCTATGGCTACACCTTC. This codes for CASSLVTRERGPYGYTF. The genes are TRBV7-9 and TRBJ1-2, with D tentatively TRBD1 (5 bases). The CDR3 has 17 residues. V lost 1 base to trimming and J lost 4 bases, with 19 bases between them. Germline lookup yields CDR1 SEHNR and CDR2 FQNEAQ (reference sequence).

The chain joins TRBV13 to TRBJ1-6; tentatively, D is TRBD1 (5 bases). V was pared by 3 bases and J by 9 bases, with 15 bases between. Germline V gives CDR1 PRHDT, CDR2 FYEKMQ (reference sequence). This CDR3 has 15 residues. The CDR3 sequence: CASSFSPRVTSPLHF. DNA of the CDR3: TGTGCCAGCAGCTTCTCCCCCAGGGTGACTTCACCCCTCCACTTT.

The chain combines TRBV6-1 with TRBJ1-2, with TRBD1 as a possible D gene (6 bases). This CDR3 spans 14 amino acids. Germline-derived CDR1 and CDR2 are MNHNS and SASEGT. Trimming shortened V by 10 bases and J by 2 bases, and 17 bases separated the two germline ends. The CDR3 nucleotides read TGTGCCACGGCCCCGGACAGCAAGAACTATGGCTACACCTTC. Amino acids: CATAPDSKNYGYTF.

The chain has TRBV4-1 and TRBJ2-7, with 7 bases that match TRBD1. V dropped 2 bases and J dropped 3; count of bases not matched to a gene: 4. This CDR3 has 14 amino acids. From germline, CDR1 is MGHRA and CDR2 YSYEKL. The CDR3 sequence: CASSQMGQFYEQYF. CDR3 nucleotide sequence: TGCGCCAGCAGCCAAATGGGACAGTTCTACGAGCAGTACTTC.

The CDR3 region is CASSAQTSGRGNEQFF. The CDR3 nucleotides are TGTGCCAGCAGCGCCCAGACTAGCGGGAGAGGTAATGAGCAGTTCTTC. J is TRBJ2-1 and V is TRBV9; 12 bases align to TRBD2. Germline CDR1 reads SGDLS; CDR2 reads YYNGEE. Trimming at V came to 3 bases and at J to 7 bases, leaving 8 bases not matched to a gene. The CDR3 runs 16 residues.

This sequence joins TRBV5-4 and TRBJ2-1, with 7 bases lining up with TRBD2. The CDR3 consists of 16 residues. The V and J ends lost 3 bases and 6 bases, in that order; junction bases with no gene match: 12. The germline gives CDR1 SGHNT, CDR2 YYREEE (reference sequence). CDR3 bases: TGTGCCAGCAGCTCCCTTTGGGCCGGGGGGTTCAATGAGCAGTTCTTC. It encodes CASSSLWAGGFNEQFF.

This clone was detected only once. This sequence joins TRBV7-2 and TRBJ2-7; D possibly corresponds to TRBD1 (5 bases). In germline, CDR1 is SGHTA, CDR2 FQGNSA. This CDR3 spans 15 amino acids. V was pared by 2 bases and J by 0 bases, with 11 bases between. For the CDR3, the DNA is TGTGCCAGCAGCTTAACCGACAGTGCCTCCTACGAGCAGTACTTC. This gives the protein CASSLTDSASYEQYF.

The genes are TRBV28 and TRBJ1-1; TRBD1 is a possible D gene (5 bases). The germline gives CDR1 MDHEN, CDR2 SYDVKM. The V end lost 5 bases, the J end lost 5 bases, and 9 bases lay between the germline ends. The length of the CDR3 is 12 residues. CDR3: CASSPRVTEAFF. Written as DNA, the CDR3 is TGTGCCAGCAGTCCCAGGGTGACTGAAGCTTTCTTT.

This chain links TRBV13 with TRBJ2-1; 8 bases are shared with TRBD1. The J segment lost 8 bases and the V segment lost 4 bases, leaving 10 bases of the junction unmatched. Germline values: CDR1 PRHDT, CDR2 FYEKMQ (reference sequence). This CDR3 is 15 amino acids long. Written as DNA, the CDR3 is TGTGCCAGCAGCTCCAGGGGGCTCGGGTCGGATGAGCAGTTCTTC. Its protein is CASSSRGLGSDEQFF.

The rearrangement joins TRBV28 to TRBJ1-1; D not resolved. The CDR3 sequence is 13 residues long. V was trimmed by 4 bases and J by 10 bases, leaving 16 bases between them. Germline V gene data show CDR1 as MDHEN and CDR2 as SYDVKM. CDR3 nucleotide sequence: TGTGCCAGCAGTTCCGGGTCCCTAATTGGAGCTTTCTTT. Its translation is CASSSGSLIGAFF.

The genes are TRBV7-2 and TRBJ1-1; D perhaps matches TRBD1 (5 bases). Germline V gene lookup returns CDR1 SGHTA and CDR2 FQGNSA. V was shortened by 2 bases and J by 2 bases, with 12 bases between the two germline ends. This CDR3 has 15 residues. The CDR3 DNA follows: TGTGCCAGCAGCTTATTCGGCAGGGTAAACACTGAAGCTTTCTTT. Residues: CASSLFGRVNTEAFF.

The chain is built from TRBV7-9 and TRBJ1-1; TRBD1 is a possible D gene (5 bases). V was clipped by 5 bases and J by 7 bases, with 8 bases between them. The CDR3 consists of 11 residues. Germline V gives CDR1 SEHNR, CDR2 FQNEAQ (reference sequence). In nucleotides, the CDR3 is TGTGCCAGCAGCGCGACAGATGAAGCTTTCTTT. The encoded protein is CASSATDEAFF.

The chain has TRBV19 and TRBJ2-2, with 7 bases fitting TRBD2. Looked up from germline, CDR1 is LNHDA and CDR2 is SQIVND (reference sequence). The CDR3 runs to 16 residues. Trimming took 7 bases from V and 4 from J; bases not matched to a gene: 12. DNA for the CDR3: TGTGCCAGTACCCCAGTTATGTCGGGAGGCACCGGGGAGCTGTTTTTT. It codes for CASTPVMSGGTGELFF.

This clone appeared a single time. In DNA, the CDR3 is TGTGCCAGCAGTGATACCGGGAGAAGGTCCTACAATGAGCAGTTCTTC. As protein: CASSDTGRRSYNEQFF. The J gene is TRBJ2-1, the V gene TRBV6-4, with D possibly TRBD2 on 6 matching bases. The CDR3 spans 16 residues. Germline CDR1 and CDR2: MRHNA and SNTAGT. Deletions cut 3 bases from V and 1 base from J, with 13 bases between.

This clone was observed once. The chain is built from TRBV4-1 and TRBJ2-3; 7 bases match TRBD2. J lost 1 base, V lost 4 bases, and 5 bases had no gene match. The CDR3 is 15 amino acids. Germline V gene data show CDR1 as MGHRA and CDR2 as YSYEKL. The CDR3 loop reads CASSLTSSGTDTQYF. The CDR3, as DNA: TGCGCCAGCAGCCTGACTAGCTCAGGCACAGATACGCAGTATTTT.

This chain uses TRBV7-8 with TRBJ2-1, with no clear D. CDR3 size: 14 residues. CDR1 is SGHVS, CDR2 FQNEAQ, per germline. V was cut by 0 bases and J by 8 bases, with 11 bases left in between. The CDR3 DNA sequence: TGTGCCAGCAGCTTAGCGAGGAATATGGATGAGCAGTTCTTC. The encoded protein is CASSLARNMDEQFF.